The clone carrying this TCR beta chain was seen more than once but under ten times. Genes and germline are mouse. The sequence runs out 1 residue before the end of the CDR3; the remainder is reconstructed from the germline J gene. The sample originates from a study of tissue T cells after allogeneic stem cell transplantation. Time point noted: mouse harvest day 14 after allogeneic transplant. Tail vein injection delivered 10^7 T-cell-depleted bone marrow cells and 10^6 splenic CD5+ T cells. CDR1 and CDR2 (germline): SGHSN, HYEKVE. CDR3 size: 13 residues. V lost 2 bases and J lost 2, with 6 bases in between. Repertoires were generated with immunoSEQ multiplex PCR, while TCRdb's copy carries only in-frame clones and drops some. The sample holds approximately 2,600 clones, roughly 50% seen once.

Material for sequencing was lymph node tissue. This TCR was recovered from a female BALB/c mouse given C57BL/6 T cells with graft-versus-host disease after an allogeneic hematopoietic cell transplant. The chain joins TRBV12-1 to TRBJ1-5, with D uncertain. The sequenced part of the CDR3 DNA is TGTGCCAGCTCTCCGCGACACAACCAGGCTCCGCTT. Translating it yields CASSPRHNQAPL. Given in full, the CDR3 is CASSPRHNQAPLF.